This T cell receptor (beta chain) emerged from a study of cytotoxic CD8 clonotypes in ibrutinib-treated CLL. General study findings and limits: Baseline-level clonality went beyond age-matched healthy donors and moved in step with circulating CD8+ T-cell counts. Clonality was higher at ibrutinib response and returned toward baseline at progression.

The germline V gene has CDR1 MNHEY and CDR2 SMNVEV (reference sequence). V was pared by 3 bases and J by 6 bases, with 8 bases of the junction left unmatched. The CDR3 loop spans 15 amino acids. Using immunoSEQ multiplex PCR, the repertoire was profiled, and TCRdb retains in-frame clones only, with some absent. The sample has 20,000 to 30,000 clones, 65% to 80% seen once. Comments on this clone: Its target is unknown.

Material: PBMCs, obtained after 12 months of ibrutinib treatment. This rearrangement joins TRBV27 to TRBJ1-5; 7 bases are shared with TRBD1. The receptor's source is a human donor with chronic lymphocytic leukemia. The CDR3 region is CASSFRQGEGQPQHF. The DNA for the CDR3 is TGTGCCAGCAGTTTTCGGCAGGGGGAAGGTCAGCCCCAGCATTTT.